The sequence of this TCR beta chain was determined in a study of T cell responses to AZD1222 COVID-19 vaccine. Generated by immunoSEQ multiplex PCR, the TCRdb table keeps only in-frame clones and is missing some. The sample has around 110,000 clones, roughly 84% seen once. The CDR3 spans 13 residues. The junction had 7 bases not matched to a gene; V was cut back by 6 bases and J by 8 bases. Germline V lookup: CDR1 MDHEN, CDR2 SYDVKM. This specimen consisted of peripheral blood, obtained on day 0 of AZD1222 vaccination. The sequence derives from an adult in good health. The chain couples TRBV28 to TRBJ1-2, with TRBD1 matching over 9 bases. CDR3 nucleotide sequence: TGTGCCAGCAGCAAGACAGGGGGGGAGGGCTACACCTTC. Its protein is CASSKTGGEGYTF.